This T cell receptor beta chain comes out of a study of siplizumab effects on memory and regulatory T cells. Study-level findings and limits: Contribution to the alloresponse seemed major for naive T cells, which also seemed more diverse than memory cells.

Sequenced by immunoSEQ multiplex PCR; TCRdb stores in-frame clones only, minus some. The repertoire holds approximately 100,000 clones, with 80% to 95% as singletons. Regarding this clone: Its antigen is as yet unknown.

This CDR3 contains 13 residues. V lost 6 bases and J 0 bases, leaving 6 bases between the germline ends. Germline CDR1 reads KGHSH; CDR2 reads LQKENI. This receptor was identified in a human donor in good health. This chain connects TRBV18 to TRBJ1-3; D uncertain. The source material was non-Treg CD4+ T cells sorted from blood. CDR3 DNA: TGTGCCAGCTCGACGGGCTCTGGAAACACCATATATTTT. Translation: CASSTGSGNTIYF.